The TCR beta chain under discussion was sequenced for a study of T cell repertoires in Merkel cell carcinoma (dated by TCRdb to between 2017 and 2020). General notes on the study: Patients who had received intralesional immunotherapy or systemic immune checkpoint blockade ahead of the biopsy were left out. MCPyV-specific clonotypes were first defined by tetramer sorting, cloning and paired TCR sequencing of expanded tumor-infiltrating lymphocytes. To be included, a participant needed a diagnosis of MCPyV-positive Merkel cell carcinoma and tumor-infiltrating lymphocytes that had been successfully expanded in vitro. Findings and caveats that apply to the study as a whole: Normal tissue biopsies were not studied.

Cut back by 4 bases and 5 bases, the V and J ends lie 17 bases apart. The CDR3 runs 15 amino acids, cysteine and phenylalanine included. The CDR3 DNA has 45 bases and is translated from base 1. Via the germline V gene, CDR1 is MNHEY and CDR2 SVGEGT. The immunoSEQ assay was used for TRB CDR3 sequencing and data processing of tumor genomic DNA. TCRdb obtained this table from immuneACCESS and retained in-frame rearrangements with V and J assigned. These tables miss some clones; where compared with another copy, unresolved V genes account for less than half of the shortfall, and the remainder is unexplained. This sample is represented by 12,000 to 15,000 clones; 76% of them were singletons. The top ten hold roughly 15% of the sample. Study subjects had biopsy-confirmed Merkel cell carcinoma that was MCPyV-positive, and every subject had positive serum antibodies to T-antigen. Genomic DNA was extracted from about six adjacent 10-micron frozen tumor sections without any cell sorting or culture. About 5 x 5 x 5 mm of tumor biopsy tissue was frozen in optimal cutting temperature compound. The presence of abundant Merkel cell carcinoma and infiltrating cells in the frozen biopsy was confirmed on hematoxylin and eosin scout sections.

Concerning this clone: The antigen it binds to is not known. No much larger clone is present one base from it, and per-base qualities are unavailable.

Input material: tumor tissue. This chain is built from TRBV6-2 or TRBV6-3 and TRBJ2-5, and possibly TRBD1, on 7 matching bases. This receptor was identified in an adult with Merkel cell carcinoma. CDR3 sequence: CASSSRQGGAETQYF. At the DNA level, the sequence is TGTGCCAGCAGTTCCCGACAGGGCGGGGCGGAGACCCAGTACTTC.